The entry below describes one T cell receptor beta chain. Its specificity is unknown. The data derive from a study of shared clonotypes between healthy human individuals. Points from the study as a whole: Investigators expected sequencing depth to affect clonotype sharing among donors. With a few donors compared, 5% to 5.5% of naive CD4 clonotypes were shared.

Sequencing used immunoSEQ multiplex PCR; TCRdb keeps in-frame clones, though not all of them. The sample yields some 630,000 clones, approximately 79% seen once. What was sequenced was memory CD4+ T cells sorted from blood. Subset denoted: CD45RA-negative fraction. This TCR came from a woman in her twenties or thirties in good health.

This chain's CDR3 is CASQQGGGNQPQHF. Written as DNA, the CDR3 is TGTGCCAGCCAACAGGGAGGAGGCAATCAGCCCCAGCATTTT. This chain links TRBV28 with TRBJ1-5; possible D gene TRBD1, 6 bases. The V gene's germline CDR1 is MDHEN and CDR2 SYDVKM. Trimming shortened V by 8 bases and J by 2 bases, and 13 bases separated the two germline ends. There are 14 residues in the CDR3.